These T cell receptor beta chains were read from a single sample in a study of a mutant IDH1 vaccine in newly diagnosed glioma. Using immunoSEQ multiplex PCR, the repertoire was profiled, and TCRdb retains in-frame clones only, with some absent. Counted here are fewer than 45,000 clones, 75% to 85% occurring once; the ten biggest clones make up 7.5% to 9.5%. This material consisted of PBMCs, taken from a glioma patient treated with radiotherapy, temozolomide or both. The receptors were sampled from a middle-aged man with glioma. Some clones in this sample may be carry-over from other donors' samples. The CDR3 runs from the conserved cysteine through the conserved F or W. A D gene is named only where the DNA matches it firmly. Clone size is not always given. Where it is, it says once, few, many or a class for expanded clones.

CASQALSGGTGAFF	TGTGCCAGCCAAGCCCTCTCAGGAGGGACAGGGGCTTTCTTT	TRBD1	TRBV6-6	.	TRBJ1-1
CASSQDGVLAGGLDTQYF	TGCGCCAGCAGCCAAGATGGGGTCCTAGCGGGGGGATTGGATACGCAGTATTTT	TRBD2	TRBV4-3	.	TRBJ2-3
CASSVRDTGVRNQPQHF	TGTGCCAGCAGCGTAAGGGACACGGGGGTGCGCAATCAGCCCCAGCATTTT	.	TRBV9	.	TRBJ1-5
CASSQEGALKYF	TGCGCCAGCAGCCAAGAGGGAGCCCTTAAGTACTTC	.	TRBV4-1	.	TRBJ1-2
CASSQDSGVRGYTF	TGCGCCAGCAGCCAAGATTCGGGAGTTAGAGGCTACACCTTC	.	TRBV4-1	.	TRBJ1-2
CASSLGGGPEAFF	TGTGCCAGCAGTTTAGGGGGGGGACCTGAAGCTTTCTTT	.	TRBV28	.	TRBJ1-1
CASSLRGTDTQYF	TGTGCCAGCAGCTTGCGGGGCACAGATACGCAGTATTTT	.	TRBV5-6	.	TRBJ2-3
CASSDQGAGTNTEAFF	TGTGCCAGCAGCGATCAAGGGGCCGGGACGAACACTGAAGCTTTCTTT	.	TRBV2	.	TRBJ1-1
CASSTGQGSNSPLHF	TGTGCCAGCAGCACGGGACAGGGCTCAAATTCACCCCTCCACTTT	TRBD1	TRBV7-6	.	TRBJ1-6
CASNRGVADTEAFF	TGTGCCAGCAACCGTGGCGTAGCCGACACTGAAGCTTTCTTT	.	TRBV2	.	TRBJ1-1
CASLKGAATNEKLFF	TGTGCCAGCCTTAAGGGGGCGGCGACTAATGAAAAACTGTTTTTT	TRBD1	TRBV6-1	few	TRBJ1-4
CASRFNEKLFF	TGTGCCAGCAGGTTTAATGAAAAACTGTTTTTT	.	TRBV28	.	TRBJ1-4
CASSSQGTGELFF	TGTGCCAGCAGCTCACAGGGAACCGGGGAGCTGTTTTTT	.	TRBV7-9	.	TRBJ2-2
CASSPQVSGPGTEAFF	TGTGCCAGCAGCCCCCAAGTTTCGGGCCCCGGCACTGAAGCTTTCTTT	.	TRBV7-9	few	TRBJ1-1
CACRASWSTEAFF	TGTGCCTGCCGCGCTAGCTGGAGCACTGAAGCTTTCTTT	.	TRBV30	.	TRBJ1-1
CASSLQGPYGYTF	TGTGCCAGCAGCTTACAGGGTCCCTATGGCTACACCTTC	.	TRBV7-2	.	TRBJ1-2
CASSWGQSGTGELFF	TGCGCCAGCAGCTGGGGACAGTCGGGGACCGGGGAGCTGTTTTTT	TRBD1	TRBV5-1	.	TRBJ2-2
CASSSEMGHGYTF	TGTGCCAGCAGTTCCGAAATGGGGCATGGCTACACCTTC	.	TRBV6-5	once	TRBJ1-2
CASSQGLTVDYGYTF	TGCGCCAGCAGCCAAGGGTTGACAGTTGACTATGGCTACACCTTC	.	TRBV4-1	.	TRBJ1-2
CASSPDRGGGYGYTF	TGTGCCAGCAGCCCCGACAGGGGCGGGGGCTATGGCTACACCTTC	TRBD1	TRBV2	once	TRBJ1-2
CASSGGQRNTQYF	TGTGCCAGTAGCGGGGGGCAAAGAAATACGCAGTATTTT	TRBD2	TRBV7-6	.	TRBJ2-3
CAWSVMLRGLRNSPLHF	TGTGCCTGGAGTGTGATGCTACGGGGACTGAGGAATTCACCCCTCCACTTT	.	TRBV30	.	TRBJ1-6
CASSLRQSNSPLHF	TGTGCCAGCAGCCTCAGACAGTCTAATTCACCCCTCCACTTT	.	TRBV7-8	once	TRBJ1-6
CASSRADSSTDTQYF	TGCGCCAGCAGCCGGGCGGACAGTAGCACAGATACGCAGTATTTT	.	TRBV4-3	.	TRBJ2-3
CASSLVRDREAFF	TGTGCCAGCAGCTTAGTTCGAGACAGGGAAGCTTTCTTT	.	TRBV7-2	.	TRBJ1-1
CASSVGGLAGWETQYF	TGTGCCAGCAGCGTCGGAGGACTAGCGGGGTGGGAGACCCAGTACTTC	TRBD2	TRBV2	.	TRBJ2-5
CASSEYPGGEGGANVLTF	TGTGCCAGCAGTGAATATCCGGGTGGGGAGGGGGGGGCCAACGTCCTGACTTTC	TRBD2	TRBV6-1	.	TRBJ2-6
CAWSVGDQPQHF	TGTGCCTGGAGTGTAGGTGATCAGCCCCAGCATTTT	.	TRBV30	.	TRBJ1-5
CASRAVSGGTEAFF	TGCGCCAGCAGAGCCGTTTCCGGGGGCACTGAAGCTTTCTTT	.	TRBV5-1	once	TRBJ1-1
CASSQGSEAFF	TGTGCCAGCAGTCAAGGGTCTGAAGCTTTCTTT	.	TRBV6-5	.	TRBJ1-1
CASSKGRVVRYNSPLHF	TGTGCCAGCAGCAAAGGGAGGGTGGTACGATATAATTCACCCCTCCACTTT	.	TRBV21-1	.	TRBJ1-6
CASSLQSFLGGYTF	TGTGCCAGTAGCCTCCAGTCCTTTCTGGGTGGCTACACCTTC	.	TRBV19	.	TRBJ1-2
CASSPPRAYEQYF	TGTGCCAGCAGCCCGCCCCGCGCCTACGAGCAGTACTTC	.	TRBV9	.	TRBJ2-7
CASSPGTLLYGELFF	TGTGCCAGCAGCCCAGGGACATTACTTTACGGGGAGCTGTTTTTT	.	TRBV28	.	TRBJ2-2
CAFLWEGGPYEQYF	TGTGCCTTCTTGTGGGAGGGCGGCCCCTACGAGCAGTACTTC	TRBD2	TRBV30	.	TRBJ2-7
CASTPLGGPPLHF	TGCGCCAGCACACCTCTCGGCGGACCACCCCTCCACTTT	.	TRBV5-1	.	TRBJ1-6
CATSRDRDLRQYF	TGTGCCACCAGCAGAGATCGGGACTTACGGCAGTACTTC	.	TRBV15	.	TRBJ2-7
CASSLEASNYGYTF	TGCGCCAGCAGCTTGGAGGCGTCCAACTATGGCTACACCTTC	.	TRBV5-1	once	TRBJ1-2
CAGTSGTGYNSPLHF	TGTGCCGGAACATCCGGGACAGGTTATAATTCACCCCTCCACTTT	TRBD1	TRBV30	.	TRBJ1-6
CASSWTRNQPQHF	TGTGCCAGCAGTTGGACACGCAATCAGCCCCAGCATTTT	.	TRBV2	few	TRBJ1-5
CASSLQGDTEAFF	TGCGCCAGCAGCTTACAGGGTGACACTGAAGCTTTCTTT	.	TRBV5-1	.	TRBJ1-1
CASSLALGGSAEKLFF	TGTGCCAGCAGCTTAGCTTTAGGGGGGTCGGCAGAAAAACTGTTTTTT	.	TRBV7-9	.	TRBJ1-4
CASSFWPEEKLFF	TGTGCCAGCAGCTTTTGGCCGGAGGAAAAACTGTTTTTT	.	TRBV5-4	.	TRBJ1-4
CAWSGTSSGTGELFF	TGTGCCTGGAGTGGGACTAGTAGTGGCACCGGGGAGCTGTTTTTT	TRBD2	TRBV30	.	TRBJ2-2
CAPRFRAVTGNTIYF	TGTGCTCCGCGTTTTCGGGCGGTGACTGGAAACACCATATATTTT	.	TRBV30	few	TRBJ1-3
CAISESEGNYGYTF	TGTGCCATCAGTGAGTCTGAGGGAAACTATGGCTACACCTTC	.	TRBV10-3	.	TRBJ1-2
CASSSTGGTYNSPLHF	TGCGCCAGCAGCTCTACAGGGGGGACCTATAATTCACCCCTCCACTTT	TRBD1	TRBV5-1	few	TRBJ1-6